This TCR beta chain was recorded in a study of OX40 agonist ivuxolimab in advanced cancers. Study-level background: Melanoma, hepatocellular carcinoma, head and neck or renal cell cancer occurred in dose-escalation patients. Of mixed ages from 23 to 79 and averaging about 60 years, the group was approximately 80% male. Regarding the study as a whole: Also present in some nonresponders was a low level of normalized T-cell clonal expansion.

Points on this clone: Its antigen is as yet unknown.

A history of autoimmune disease or systemic immunosuppression excluded patients. The V gene's germline CDR1 is SGHTS and CDR2 YDEGEE. This CDR3 is 17 amino acids long. V was clipped by 0 bases and J by 2 bases, with 14 bases between them. Using immunoSEQ multiplex PCR, the repertoire was profiled, and TCRdb retains in-frame clones only, with some absent. The table lists 70,000 to 90,000 clones, 89% of them singletons. The chain joins TRBV5-8 to TRBJ2-2; D possibly corresponds to TRBD1 (6 bases). Material: CD4+ or CD8+ T cells sorted from blood, obtained in a trial of the OX40 agonist ivuxolimab. The source is an adult with an advanced solid tumor such as melanoma, head and neck, liver or kidney cancer. The CDR3 is CASSLALTGYNTGELFF. As DNA, the CDR3 is TGTGCCAGCAGCTTGGCCTTAACAGGGTATAACACCGGGGAGCTGTTTTTT.